The 28 T cell receptor beta chains below were found in one sample sequenced in a study of cytomegalovirus exposure and HLA in healthy donors. The PCR was carried out with 60 Vbeta primers and 13 Jbeta primers. Sequenced by immunoSEQ multiplex PCR; TCRdb stores in-frame clones only, minus some. The ten top clones account for 15%, within a sample of 80,000 to 100,000 clones. The sample was PBMCs. The receptor set was obtained from a man aged 50 to 60 in good health and CMV-seropositive.

This sequence joins TRBV7-2 and TRBJ1-5; D gene uncertain. The CDR3 has 14 amino acids. V was cut by 6 bases and J by 5 bases, with 14 bases left in between. The germline gives CDR1 SGHTA, CDR2 FQGNSA. In nucleotides, the CDR3 is TGTGCCAGCAGTCCGGACGGGAGCTATCAGCCCCAGCATTTT. The encoded protein is CASSPDGSYQPQHF.

The gene calls are TRBV27 and TRBJ2-7, with D hard to call. The CDR3 is 13 amino acids. V lost 8 bases and J lost 0, with 11 bases in between. Germline assignment: CDR1 MNHEY and CDR2 SMNVEV (reference sequence). The CDR3 here is CASGRQASYEQYF. DNA for the CDR3: TGTGCCAGCGGCCGGCAGGCCTCCTACGAGCAGTACTTC.

J is TRBJ1-2 and V is TRBV27; the D gene is possibly TRBD1 (6 bases). This CDR3 region has 14 residues. V was shortened by 5 bases and J by 5 bases, with 15 bases between the two germline ends. CDR1 MNHEY and CDR2 SMNVEV come from the germline V gene (reference sequence). The CDR3 loop reads CASSPDRTIYGYTF. CDR3 sequence (DNA): TGTGCCAGCAGTCCCGACAGGACAATTTATGGCTACACCTTC.

The chain is built from TRBV30 and TRBJ2-7; maybe TRBD2 (6 bases). V lost 2 bases to trimming and J lost 1 base, with 21 bases between them. The CDR3 consists of 17 residues. Germline CDR1 is GTSNPN and CDR2 is SVGIG (reference sequence). Here the CDR3 reads CAWSTGWGDRGSYEQYV. The CDR3 DNA follows: TGTGCCTGGAGTACGGGGTGGGGGGACCGTGGGTCCTACGAGCAGTACGTC.

J is TRBJ2-7 and V is TRBV5-6; 12 bases line up with TRBD2. The ends lost 3 bases at V and 2 bases at J; junction bases unmatched: 3. This CDR3 is 15 amino acids long. Germline-derived CDR1 and CDR2 are SGHDT and YYEEEE. The CDR3 DNA reads TGTGCCAGCAGCTCCCGACTAGCGGGAGCCTACGAGCAGTACTTC. Its protein is CASSSRLAGAYEQYF.

CDR3 nucleotides: TGCGCCAGCAGCCCAGGGACTAGCCCAGACTACGAGCAGTACTTC. This encodes CASSPGTSPDYEQYF. This rearrangement joins TRBV4-1 to TRBJ2-7; TRBD2 aligns across 9 bases. Germline V lookup: CDR1 MGHRA, CDR2 YSYEKL. Trimming took 4 bases from V and 3 from J; bases not matched to a gene: 7. The CDR3 extends over 15 amino acids.

V usage is TRBV7-8 and J usage is TRBJ2-5; possible D gene TRBD1, 8 bases. CDR1 and CDR2 (germline): SGHVS, FQNEAQ. Trimming shortened V by 5 bases and J by 2 bases, and 27 bases separated the two germline ends. The CDR3 consists of 19 residues. CDR3 nucleotide sequence: TGTGCCAGCAGCCCCATGAGGACAGGGCCGAGGGGGGGGCAAGAGACCCAGTACTTC. It encodes CASSPMRTGPRGGQETQYF.

This chain connects TRBV11-2 to TRBJ2-5; TRBD1 is a possible D gene (5 bases). Germline V gene lookup returns CDR1 SGHAT and CDR2 FQNNGV. Between the trimmed V and J ends, which lost 1 base and 0 bases, there was a span of 12 bases. The CDR3 is 16 amino acids. The CDR3 nucleotides are TGTGCCAGCAGCTTAGGGGGCACTTCGTACCAAGAGACCCAGTACTTC. It encodes CASSLGGTSYQETQYF.

J is TRBJ2-7 and V is TRBV30, with 7 bases identical to TRBD2. J lost 4 bases, V lost 2 bases, and 5 bases had no gene match. Germline V gene data show CDR1 as GTSNPN and CDR2 as SVGIG (reference sequence). The CDR3 spans 13 residues. CDR3 amino acids: CAWSYDGGYEQYF. CDR3 bases: TGTGCCTGGAGTTATGACGGGGGGTACGAGCAGTACTTC.

This rearrangement joins TRBV30 to TRBJ1-5, with TRBD1 matching over 7 bases. The trim removed 3 bases at V and 5 bases at J, leaving 7 bases unmatched. The CDR3 has 14 residues. CDR1 is GTSNPN, CDR2 SVGIG, per germline (reference sequence). CDR3 loop: CAWRAPGQHQPQHF. CDR3 sequence (DNA): TGTGCCTGGAGGGCTCCGGGACAGCATCAGCCCCAGCATTTT. Variable domain in full (rest from reference TRBV30 and TRBJ1-5): SQTIHQWPATLVQPVGSPLSLECTVEGTSNPNLYWYRQAAGRGLQLLFYSVGIGQISSEVPQNLSASRPQDRQFILSSKKLLLSDSGFYLCAWRAPGQHQPQHFGDGTRLSIL.

The J gene is TRBJ1-2, the V gene TRBV4-2; D is undetermined. Germline CDR1 LGHNA, CDR2 YNFKEQ. V was trimmed by 0 bases and J by 5 bases, leaving 16 bases between them. CDR3 size: 16 residues. For the CDR3, the DNA is TGTGCCAGCAGCCAAGACCCGACTGTGAGTCGGTATGGCTACACCTTC. It encodes CASSQDPTVSRYGYTF.

The chain combines TRBV6-5 with TRBJ2-1; 8 bases agree with TRBD2. Germline V lookup: CDR1 MNHEY, CDR2 SVGAGI. Losses at the gene ends were 2 bases for V and 8 bases for J; bases not matched to a gene: 5. The CDR3 length is 14 residues. CDR3 amino acids: CASSYMAGGDEQFF. CDR3 nucleotides: TGTGCCAGCAGTTACATGGCGGGAGGAGATGAGCAGTTCTTC.

On this clone: A read error may account for a junction end that differs from germline. The chain has TRBV29-1 and TRBJ2-1, with D perhaps TRBD2 (6 bases). This CDR3 is built from 15 residues. The germline V gene has CDR1 SQVTM and CDR2 ANQGSEA. The CDR3 nucleotides are TGCAGCGTTCGAAGGGGCGGGAACTCCGACAATGAGCAGTTCTTC. It encodes CSVRRGGNSDNEQFF.

J is TRBJ1-1 and V is TRBV18, with D maybe TRBD1 (6 bases). V gave up 1 base and J gave up 1 base, with 7 bases separating them. This CDR3 is 14 amino acids long. CDR1 and CDR2 (germline): KGHSH, LQKENI. CDR3 sequence: CASSPQGENTEAFF. The CDR3 bases are TGTGCCAGCTCACCACAGGGGGAGAACACTGAAGCTTTCTTT.

The V call is TRBV5-1, the J call TRBJ2-1; tentative D call: TRBD2 (6 bases). V was clipped by 0 bases and J by 6 bases, with 13 bases between them. Per germline, CDR1 SGHRS and CDR2 YFSETQ. CDR3 length: 15 amino acids. The CDR3 DNA reads TGCGCCAGCAGCTTGGCCAGGACTATTCTCAATGAGCAGTTCTTC. As protein: CASSLARTILNEQFF.

J is TRBJ1-2 and V is TRBV11-3; weak D call: TRBD1 (5 bases). This CDR3 has 15 amino acids. Germline V gives CDR1 SGHNT, CDR2 YENEEA. V was pared by 0 bases and J by 6 bases, with 14 bases between. CDR3 loop: CASSLEGQVVDGYTF. The CDR3 nucleotides read TGTGCCAGCAGCTTAGAGGGGCAGGTCGTTGATGGCTACACCTTC.

The V gene is TRBV28, the J gene TRBJ2-5; maybe TRBD2 (5 bases). Trimming took off 3 bases at V and 2 bases at J, with 19 bases between the two ends. Germline assignment: CDR1 MDHEN and CDR2 SYDVKM. This CDR3 spans 17 amino acids. The CDR3 loop reads CASSFTYPVEDQETQYF. CDR3 nucleotides: TGTGCCAGCAGTTTTACTTATCCGGTGGAGGATCAAGAGACCCAGTACTTC.

V gene TRBV18 combines with J gene TRBJ2-3; 7 bases fit TRBD2. The V and J ends lost 4 bases and 2 bases, in that order; junction bases with no gene match: 3. The CDR3 is 14 amino acids. Germline CDR1 reads KGHSH; CDR2 reads LQKENI. The DNA for the CDR3 is TGTGCCAGCTCACTCGGGGGGAACACAGATACGCAGTATTTT. Translated: CASSLGGNTDTQYF.

The chain uses TRBV18 and TRBJ1-1; TRBD1 agrees at 7 bases. V was clipped by 0 bases and J by 1 base; unmatched bases: 2. The CDR3 length is 15 residues. Germline CDR1 and CDR2: KGHSH and LQKENI. The CDR3 region is CASSPPGQKNTEAFF. The CDR3 coding sequence is TGTGCCAGCTCACCACCGGGACAGAAGAACACTGAAGCTTTCTTT.

The V call is TRBV6-5, the J call TRBJ2-1, with 11 bases fitting TRBD1. Trimming cost V 6 bases and J 9 bases; bases outside gene matches: 7. Germline CDR1 reads MNHEY; CDR2 reads SVGAGI. The CDR3 is 14 amino acids. The CDR3 nucleotides read TGTGCCAGCAGCCACGGGACAGGGGGGCCTGAGCAGTTCTTC. This encodes CASSHGTGGPEQFF.

As regards this clone: Other DNA variants within this sample encode the same CDR3. The J gene is TRBJ1-2, the V gene TRBV7-9; D gene unclear. The CDR3 sequence is 12 residues long. Germline V gene lookup returns CDR1 SEHNR and CDR2 FQNEAQ (reference sequence). V shed 5 bases and J shed 3 bases, with 7 bases lying between them. The CDR3 region is CASSLGDYGYTF. The CDR3, as DNA: TGTGCCAGCAGCCTCGGTGACTATGGCTACACCTTC. Full variable domain (rest looked up from reference TRBV7-9 and TRBJ1-2): DTGVSQNPRHKITKRGQNVTFRCDPISEHNRLYWYRQTLGQGPEFLTYFQNEAQLEKSRLLSDRFSAERPKGSFSTLEIQRTEQGDSAMYLCASSLGDYGYTFGSGTRLTVV.

The chain couples TRBV11-2 to TRBJ1-5; TRBD1 might be the D (5 bases). The CDR3 runs 15 residues. The ends were cut back, 3 bases at V and 0 bases at J, with 9 bases in the middle. Germline V gene lookup returns CDR1 SGHAT and CDR2 FQNNGV. CDR3 coding DNA: TGTGCCAGCAGCTTGACAGTCCATAGCAATCAGCCCCAGCATTTT. Amino acid sequence: CASSLTVHSNQPQHF.

This chain connects TRBV6-4 to TRBJ1-5; unclear D gene. V lost 3 bases and J 6 bases, leaving 9 bases between the germline ends. The CDR3 runs 13 residues. Germline V gene lookup returns CDR1 MRHNA and CDR2 SNTAGT. CDR3 DNA: TGTGCCAGCAGTGAACCTCGCGGTCAGCCCCAGCATTTT. Its protein product is CASSEPRGQPQHF.

The rearrangement links TRBV29-1 to TRBJ2-1, with TRBD2 identical over 13 bases. This CDR3 spans 17 amino acids. Trimming removed 4 bases from V and 2 bases from J; junction bases left unmatched: 8. Germline V gene sequence: CDR1 SQVTM, CDR2 ANQGSEA. The CDR3 nucleotides read TGCAGCGTTGCCCGGACTAGCGGGAGCAGGCCCTACAATGAGCAGTTCTTC. Its translation is CSVARTSGSRPYNEQFF.

The CDR3 region is CASSQERSRGPEAFF. Here the CDR3 DNA reads TGCGCCAGCAGCCAAGAGCGGAGTAGGGGCCCCGAAGCTTTCTTT. This chain joins TRBV4-3 and TRBJ1-1, with D possibly matching TRBD1 (5 bases). CDR1 is LGHNA, CDR2 YSLEER, per germline. The CDR3 extends over 15 amino acids. The V end was cut by 0 bases, the J end by 8 bases, with 16 bases between.

J is TRBJ2-3 and V is TRBV18; 9 bases agree with TRBD1. With 3 bases clipped from V and 5 bases from J, the junction kept 3 bases outside the gene matches. CDR1 and CDR2 from the germline V gene are KGHSH and LQKENI. The CDR3 runs to 14 residues. CDR3 amino acids: CASSPGQGQDTQYF. The CDR3 coding sequence is TGTGCCAGCTCACCGGGACAGGGTCAAGATACGCAGTATTTT.

The rearrangement joins TRBV4-1 to TRBJ2-7; D is perhaps TRBD2 (6 bases). Trimming took 4 bases from V and 2 from J, leaving 12 bases between them. CDR1 MGHRA and CDR2 YSYEKL come from the germline V gene. This CDR3 has 14 residues. The DNA for the CDR3 is TGCGCCAGCAGCCTGGACACGGGGGCCTACGAGCAGTACTTC. This gives the protein CASSLDTGAYEQYF.

This chain connects TRBV18 to TRBJ1-1; 7 bases agree with TRBD1. V trimming: 1 base; J trimming: 5 bases; junction bases outside the gene matches: 19. The germline V gene has CDR1 KGHSH and CDR2 LQKENI. The CDR3 runs to 19 residues. The CDR3 sequence: CASSPLQIGQAVGETEAFF. The CDR3 DNA follows: TGTGCCAGCTCACCACTCCAAATCGGACAGGCGGTAGGGGAAACTGAAGCTTTCTTT.